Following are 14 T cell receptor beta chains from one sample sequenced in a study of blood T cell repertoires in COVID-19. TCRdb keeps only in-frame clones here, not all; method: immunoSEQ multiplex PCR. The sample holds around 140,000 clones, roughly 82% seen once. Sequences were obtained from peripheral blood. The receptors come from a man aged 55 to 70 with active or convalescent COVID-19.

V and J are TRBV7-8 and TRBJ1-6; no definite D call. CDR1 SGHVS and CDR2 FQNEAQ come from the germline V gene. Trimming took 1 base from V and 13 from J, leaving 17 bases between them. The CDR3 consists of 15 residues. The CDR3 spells CASSLVRGSGDPLHF. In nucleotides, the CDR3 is TGTGCCAGCAGCTTAGTACGAGGGTCAGGAGACCCCCTCCACTTT.

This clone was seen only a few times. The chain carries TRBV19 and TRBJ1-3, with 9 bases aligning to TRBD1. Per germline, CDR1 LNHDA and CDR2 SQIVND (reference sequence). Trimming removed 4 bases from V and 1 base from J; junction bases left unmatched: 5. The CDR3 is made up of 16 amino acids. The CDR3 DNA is TGTGCCAGTAGTAGCCAGGGGACAGGGTCTGGAAACACCATATATTTT. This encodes CASSSQGTGSGNTIYF.

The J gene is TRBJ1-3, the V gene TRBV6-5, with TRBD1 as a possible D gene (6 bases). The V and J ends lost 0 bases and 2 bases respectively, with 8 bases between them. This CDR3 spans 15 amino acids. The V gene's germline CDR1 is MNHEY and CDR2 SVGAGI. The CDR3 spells CASSYSDSTGNTIYF. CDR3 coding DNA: TGTGCCAGCAGTTACTCGGACAGTACTGGAAACACCATATATTTT.

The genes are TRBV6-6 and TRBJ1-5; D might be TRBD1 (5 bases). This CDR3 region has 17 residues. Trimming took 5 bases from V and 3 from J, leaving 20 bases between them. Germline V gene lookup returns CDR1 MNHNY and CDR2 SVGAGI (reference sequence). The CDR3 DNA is TGTGCCAGCAGTCCGAGGCGGACAACCCGAATCAATCAGCCCCAGCATTTT. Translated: CASSPRRTTRINQPQHF.

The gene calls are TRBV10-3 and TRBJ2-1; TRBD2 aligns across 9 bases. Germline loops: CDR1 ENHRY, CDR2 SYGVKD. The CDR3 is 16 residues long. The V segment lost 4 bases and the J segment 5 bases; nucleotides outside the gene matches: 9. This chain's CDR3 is CAISGRAGGLHNEQFF. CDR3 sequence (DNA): TGTGCCATCAGTGGAAGAGCGGGGGGCCTTCACAATGAGCAGTTCTTC.

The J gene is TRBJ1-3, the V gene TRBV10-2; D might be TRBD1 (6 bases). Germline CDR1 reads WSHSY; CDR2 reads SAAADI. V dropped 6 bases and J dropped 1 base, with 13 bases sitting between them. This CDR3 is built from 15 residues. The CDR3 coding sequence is TGCGCCAGCAGCCGCACGGACAGTTCTGGAAACACCATATATTTT. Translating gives CASSRTDSSGNTIYF.

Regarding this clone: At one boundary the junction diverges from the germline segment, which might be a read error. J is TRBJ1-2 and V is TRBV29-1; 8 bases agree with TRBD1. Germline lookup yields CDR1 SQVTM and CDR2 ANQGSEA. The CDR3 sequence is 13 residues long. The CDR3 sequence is CSVQGQRTGLRHF. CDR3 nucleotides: TGCAGCGTTCAAGGTCAGCGGACAGGGCTAAGGCACTTC.

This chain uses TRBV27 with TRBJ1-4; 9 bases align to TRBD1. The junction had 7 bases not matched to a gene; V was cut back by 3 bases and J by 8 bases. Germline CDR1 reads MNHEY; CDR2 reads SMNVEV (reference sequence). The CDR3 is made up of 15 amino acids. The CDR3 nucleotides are TGTGCCAGCAGTTTTGGGGGACAGGGAGTGGAAAAACTGTTTTTT. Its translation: CASSFGGQGVEKLFF.

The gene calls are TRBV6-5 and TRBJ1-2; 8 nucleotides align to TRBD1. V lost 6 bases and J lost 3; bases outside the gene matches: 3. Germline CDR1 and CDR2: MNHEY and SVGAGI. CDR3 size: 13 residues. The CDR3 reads CASSADRDYGYTF. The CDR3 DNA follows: TGTGCCAGCAGCGCGGACAGGGACTATGGCTACACCTTC.

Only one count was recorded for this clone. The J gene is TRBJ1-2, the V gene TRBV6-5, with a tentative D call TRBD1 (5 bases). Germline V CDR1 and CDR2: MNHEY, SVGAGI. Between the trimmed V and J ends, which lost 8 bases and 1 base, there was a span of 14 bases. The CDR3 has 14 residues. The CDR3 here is CASRQQALNYGYTF. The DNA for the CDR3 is TGTGCCAGCCGACAACAGGCCCTTAACTATGGCTACACCTTC.

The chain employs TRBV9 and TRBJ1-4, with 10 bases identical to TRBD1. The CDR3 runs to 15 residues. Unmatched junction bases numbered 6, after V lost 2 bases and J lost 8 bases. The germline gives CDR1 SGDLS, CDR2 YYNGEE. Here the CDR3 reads CASSVGGTGAEKLFF. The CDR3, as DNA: TGTGCCAGCAGCGTCGGAGGGACAGGGGCAGAAAAACTGTTTTTT.

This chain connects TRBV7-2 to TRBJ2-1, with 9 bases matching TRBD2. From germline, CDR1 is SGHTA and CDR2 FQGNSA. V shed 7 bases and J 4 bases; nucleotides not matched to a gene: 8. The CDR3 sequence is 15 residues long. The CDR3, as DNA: TGTGCCAGCAACCCAGGACTAGCGCGATACAATGAGCAGTTCTTC. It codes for CASNPGLARYNEQFF.

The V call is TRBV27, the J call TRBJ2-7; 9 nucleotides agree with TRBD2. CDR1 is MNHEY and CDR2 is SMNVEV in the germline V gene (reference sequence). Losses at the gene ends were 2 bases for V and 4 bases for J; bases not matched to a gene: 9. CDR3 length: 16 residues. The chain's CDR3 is CASSLGAETSGYEQYV. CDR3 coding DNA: TGTGCCAGCAGTTTAGGGGCGGAGACTAGCGGTTACGAGCAGTACGTC.

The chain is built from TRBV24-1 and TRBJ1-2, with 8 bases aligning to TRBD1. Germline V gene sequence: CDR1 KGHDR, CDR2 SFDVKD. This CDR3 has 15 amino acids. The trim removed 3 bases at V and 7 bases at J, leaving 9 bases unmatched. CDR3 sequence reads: CATSDPWQGASGYTF. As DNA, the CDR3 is TGTGCCACCAGTGATCCCTGGCAGGGGGCGAGTGGCTACACCTTC.